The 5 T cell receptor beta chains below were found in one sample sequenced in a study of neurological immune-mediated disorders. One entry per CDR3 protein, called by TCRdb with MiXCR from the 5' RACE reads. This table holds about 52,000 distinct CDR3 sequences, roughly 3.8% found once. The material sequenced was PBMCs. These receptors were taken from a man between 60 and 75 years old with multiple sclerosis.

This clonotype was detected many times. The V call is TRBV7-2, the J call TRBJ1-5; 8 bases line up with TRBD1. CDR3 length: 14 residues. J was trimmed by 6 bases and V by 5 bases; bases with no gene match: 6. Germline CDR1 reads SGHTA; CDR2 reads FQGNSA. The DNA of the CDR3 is TGTGCCAGCAGCCCAAGGACAGGGAGTCAGCCCCAGCATTTT. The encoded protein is CASSPRTGSQPQHF.

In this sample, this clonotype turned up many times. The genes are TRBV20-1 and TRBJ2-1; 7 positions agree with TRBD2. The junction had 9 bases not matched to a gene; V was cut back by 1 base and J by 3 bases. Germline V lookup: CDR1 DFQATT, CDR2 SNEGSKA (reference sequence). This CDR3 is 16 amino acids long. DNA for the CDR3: TGCAGTGCTAGAGCTACCCTAGCGGCCGTCTACAATGAGCAGTTCTTC. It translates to CSARATLAAVYNEQFF.

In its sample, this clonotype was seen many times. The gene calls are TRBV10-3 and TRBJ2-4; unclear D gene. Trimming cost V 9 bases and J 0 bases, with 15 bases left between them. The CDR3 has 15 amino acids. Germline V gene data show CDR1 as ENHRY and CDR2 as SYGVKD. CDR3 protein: CAILGRPIAKNIQYF. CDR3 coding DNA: TGTGCCATACTCGGCAGGCCCATAGCCAAAAACATTCAGTACTTC.

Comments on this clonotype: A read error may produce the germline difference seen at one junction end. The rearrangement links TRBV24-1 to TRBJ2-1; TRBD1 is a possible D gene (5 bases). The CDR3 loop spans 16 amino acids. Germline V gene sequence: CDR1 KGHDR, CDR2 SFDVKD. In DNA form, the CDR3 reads TGTACCACCAGTGATTTCACAGGCCCTGCATCGAATGAGCAGTTCTTC. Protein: CTTSDFTGPASNEQFF.

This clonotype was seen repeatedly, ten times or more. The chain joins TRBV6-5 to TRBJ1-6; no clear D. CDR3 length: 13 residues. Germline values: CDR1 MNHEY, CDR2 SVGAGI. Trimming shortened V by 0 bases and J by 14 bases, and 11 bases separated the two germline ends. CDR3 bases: TGTGCCAGCAGTTACTCGAGGCCCCCGGCCCTCCACTTT. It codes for CASSYSRPPALHF.